The source of this T cell receptor beta chain is a study of identical twins. Study results and limitations: Zero-insertion analyses might be partly confounded by invariant T cells like MAIT and iNKT.

A remark on this clonotype: Antigen: not known.

Unique molecular identifiers were present on the cDNA, and a universal primer site came from template switching. TCRdb re-analysed the 5' RACE reads in MiXCR, keeping a single row per CDR3 protein. The table lists about 700,000 distinct CDR3 sequences, around 5.7% of them singletons. Per the germline V gene, CDR1 is DFQATT and CDR2 is SNEGSKA (reference sequence). This CDR3 contains 12 residues. The chain recombines TRBV20-1 with TRBJ2-3; the match to TRBD1 covers 9 bases. The sample consisted of naive T cells sorted from blood. This TCR derives from a man aged 18 to 35 in good health. This CDR3 reads CRAHRGPDTQYF. DNA for the CDR3: TGCAGGGCACACAGGGGGCCAGATACGCAGTATTTT.